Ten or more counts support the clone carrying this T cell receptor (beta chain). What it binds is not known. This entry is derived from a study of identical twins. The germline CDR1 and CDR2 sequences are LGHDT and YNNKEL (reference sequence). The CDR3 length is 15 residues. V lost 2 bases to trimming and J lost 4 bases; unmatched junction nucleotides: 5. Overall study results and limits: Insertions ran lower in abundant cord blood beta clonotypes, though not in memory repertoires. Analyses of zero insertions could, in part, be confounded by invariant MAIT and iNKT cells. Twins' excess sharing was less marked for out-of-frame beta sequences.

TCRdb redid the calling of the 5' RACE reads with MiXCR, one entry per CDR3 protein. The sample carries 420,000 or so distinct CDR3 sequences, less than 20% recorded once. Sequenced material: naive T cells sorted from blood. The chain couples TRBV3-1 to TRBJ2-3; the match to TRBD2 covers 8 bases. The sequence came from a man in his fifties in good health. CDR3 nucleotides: TGTGCCAGCAGCCAAATCAGCGGGGGTCCAGATACGCAGTATTTT. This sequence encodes CASSQISGGPDTQYF.